This T cell receptor beta chain is drawn from a study of Ad26.COV2.S vaccination and SARS-CoV-2 variants. Across the whole study: A participant enrolled in the COV1001 Ad26.COV2.S trial arm provided the sample.

Whole-study results and caveats: The authors reported substantial breadth in spike-specific CD8+ and CD4+ T cell responses after vaccination.

The data were produced by immunoSEQ multiplex PCR, yet TCRdb's version contains in-frame clones alone and is incomplete. The table records roughly 350,000 clones, 86% of them present only once. To note about this clone: Its specificity is not known.

As for treatment: about 20 received Ad26.COV2.S at low or high dose, single or two shots; about 5 received placebo; per-sample allocation not given. Day 63 after the first injection of vaccine or placebo was the sampling time. Donation came from an adult in Boston who was aged 18-55 years. CDR3 length: 14 residues. After removal of 2 bases from V and 3 bases from J, the junction contained 4 bases not matched to a gene. Germline loops: CDR1 SGHRS, CDR2 YFSETQ. The clonotype originates from a person between 18 and 59 years old who received the Ad26.COV2.S COVID-19 vaccine or a placebo. The source material was peripheral blood, sampled in a trial of Ad26.COV2.S vaccine versus placebo. This chain joins TRBV5-1 and TRBJ2-5; 7 bases are a match to TRBD1. For the CDR3, the DNA is TGCGCCAGCAGCTTAGGGACAGCCAAAGAGACCCAGTACTTC. Protein: CASSLGTAKETQYF. Supplemented by reference TRBV5-1 and TRBJ2-5, the full variable domain reads KAGVTQTPRYLIKTRGQQVTLSCSPISGHRSVSWYQQTPGQGLQFLFEYFSETQRNKGNFPGRFSGRQFSNSRSEMNVSTLELGDSALYLCASSLGTAKETQYFGPGTRLLVL.